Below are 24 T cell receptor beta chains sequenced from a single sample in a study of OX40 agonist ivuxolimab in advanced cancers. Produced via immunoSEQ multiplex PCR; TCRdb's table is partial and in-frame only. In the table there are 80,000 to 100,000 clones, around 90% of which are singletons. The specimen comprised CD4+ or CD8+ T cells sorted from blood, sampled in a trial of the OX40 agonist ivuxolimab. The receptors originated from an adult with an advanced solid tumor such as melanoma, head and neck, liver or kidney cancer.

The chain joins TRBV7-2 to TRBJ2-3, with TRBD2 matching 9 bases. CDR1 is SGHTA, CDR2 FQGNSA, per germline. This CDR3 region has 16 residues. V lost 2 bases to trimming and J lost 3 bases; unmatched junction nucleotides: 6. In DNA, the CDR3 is TGTGCCAGCAGCTTACTAGCGGGGATGCTGACAGATACGCAGTATTTT. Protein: CASSLLAGMLTDTQYF.

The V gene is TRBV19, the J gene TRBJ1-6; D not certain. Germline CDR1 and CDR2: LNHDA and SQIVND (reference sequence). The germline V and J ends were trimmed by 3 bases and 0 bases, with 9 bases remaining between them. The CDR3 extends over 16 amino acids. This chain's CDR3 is CASSIGVPSYNSPLHF. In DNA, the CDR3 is TGTGCCAGTAGTATCGGAGTTCCCTCCTATAATTCACCCCTCCACTTT. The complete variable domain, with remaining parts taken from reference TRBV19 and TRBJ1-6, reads DGGITQSPKYLFRKEGQNVTLSCEQNLNHDAMYWYRQDPGQGLRLIYYSQIVNDFQKGDIAEGYSVSREKKESFPLTVTSAQKNPTAFYLCASSIGVPSYNSPLHFGNGTRLTVT.

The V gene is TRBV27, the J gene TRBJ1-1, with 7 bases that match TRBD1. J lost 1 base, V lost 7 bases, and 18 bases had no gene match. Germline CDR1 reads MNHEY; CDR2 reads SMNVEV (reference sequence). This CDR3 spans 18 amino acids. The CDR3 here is CASNHRDSRLGPNTEAFF. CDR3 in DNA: TGTGCCAGCAACCATCGGGACAGTCGATTAGGCCCGAACACTGAAGCTTTCTTT.

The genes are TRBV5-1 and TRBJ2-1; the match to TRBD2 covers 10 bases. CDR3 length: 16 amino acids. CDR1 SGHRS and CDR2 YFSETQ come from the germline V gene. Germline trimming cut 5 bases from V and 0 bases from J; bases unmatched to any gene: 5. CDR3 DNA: TGCGCCAGCAGGGATAGCGGGGGGTCCTCCTACAATGAGCAGTTCTTC. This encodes CASRDSGGSSYNEQFF.

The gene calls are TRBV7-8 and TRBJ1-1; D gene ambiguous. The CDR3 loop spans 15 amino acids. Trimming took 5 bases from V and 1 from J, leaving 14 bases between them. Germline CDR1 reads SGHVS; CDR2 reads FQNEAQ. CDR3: CASSPAGGSNTEAFF. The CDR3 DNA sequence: TGTGCCAGCAGCCCAGCCGGAGGATCGAACACTGAAGCTTTCTTT.

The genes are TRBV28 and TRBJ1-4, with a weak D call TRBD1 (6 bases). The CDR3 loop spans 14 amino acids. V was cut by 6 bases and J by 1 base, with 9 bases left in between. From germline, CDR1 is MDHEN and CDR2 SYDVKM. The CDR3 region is CASSSTGTNEKLFF. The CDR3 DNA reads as TGTGCCAGCAGCTCGACAGGAACTAATGAAAAACTGTTTTTT. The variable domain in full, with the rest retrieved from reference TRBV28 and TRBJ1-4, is DVKVTQSSRYLVKRTGEKVFLECVQDMDHENMFWYRQDPGLGLRLIYFSYDVKMKEKGDIPEGYSVSREKKERFSLILESASTNQTSMYLCASSSTGTNEKLFFGSGTQLSVL.

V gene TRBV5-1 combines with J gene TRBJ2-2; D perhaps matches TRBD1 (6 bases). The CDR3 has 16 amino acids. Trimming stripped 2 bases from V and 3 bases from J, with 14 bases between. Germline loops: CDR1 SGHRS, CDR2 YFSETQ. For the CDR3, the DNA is TGCGCCAGCAGCTTAGATGGGACATTTGACACCGGGGAGCTGTTTTTT. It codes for CASSLDGTFDTGELFF.

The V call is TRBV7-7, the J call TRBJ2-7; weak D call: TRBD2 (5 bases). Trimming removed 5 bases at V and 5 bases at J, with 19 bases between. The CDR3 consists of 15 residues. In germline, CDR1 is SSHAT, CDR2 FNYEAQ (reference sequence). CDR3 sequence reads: CASSPTGQRWNEQYF. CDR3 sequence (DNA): TGTGCCAGCAGCCCTACGGGCCAGCGGTGGAACGAGCAGTACTTC.

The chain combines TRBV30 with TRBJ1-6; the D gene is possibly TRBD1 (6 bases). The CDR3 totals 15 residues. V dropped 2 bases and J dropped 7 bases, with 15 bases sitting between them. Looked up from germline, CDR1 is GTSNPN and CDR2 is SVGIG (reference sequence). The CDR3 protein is CAWSTPTGVNSPLHF. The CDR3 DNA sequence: TGTGCCTGGAGTACCCCGACAGGAGTGAATTCACCCCTCCACTTT.

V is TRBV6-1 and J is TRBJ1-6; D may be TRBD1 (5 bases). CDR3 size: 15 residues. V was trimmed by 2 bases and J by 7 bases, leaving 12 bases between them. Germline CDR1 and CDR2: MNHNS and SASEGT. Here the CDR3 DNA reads TGTGCCAGCAGTGAACAGGGCTCTCAAAATTCACCCCTCCACTTT. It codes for CASSEQGSQNSPLHF.

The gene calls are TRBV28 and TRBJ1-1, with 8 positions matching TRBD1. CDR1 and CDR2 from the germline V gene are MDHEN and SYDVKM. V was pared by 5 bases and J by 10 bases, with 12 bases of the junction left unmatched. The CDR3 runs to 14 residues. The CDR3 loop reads CASSPGDRSLRAFF. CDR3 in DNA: TGTGCCAGCAGTCCCGGGGACAGGTCTCTAAGAGCTTTCTTT.

The CDR3 here is CSVGQTINYGYTF. DNA for the CDR3: TGCAGCGTTGGACAGACAATTAACTATGGCTACACCTTC. The gene calls are TRBV29-1 and TRBJ1-2, with D possibly being TRBD1 (5 bases). The CDR3 is 13 residues long. Germline V gives CDR1 SQVTM, CDR2 ANQGSEA. Trimming removed 4 bases from V and 1 base from J, with 10 bases in between.

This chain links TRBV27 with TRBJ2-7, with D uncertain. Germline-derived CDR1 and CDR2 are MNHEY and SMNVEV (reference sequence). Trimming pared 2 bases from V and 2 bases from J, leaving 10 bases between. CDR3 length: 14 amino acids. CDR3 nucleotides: TGTGCCAGCAGTTTAAGGTATACGACCTACGAGCAGTACTTC. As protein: CASSLRYTTYEQYF.

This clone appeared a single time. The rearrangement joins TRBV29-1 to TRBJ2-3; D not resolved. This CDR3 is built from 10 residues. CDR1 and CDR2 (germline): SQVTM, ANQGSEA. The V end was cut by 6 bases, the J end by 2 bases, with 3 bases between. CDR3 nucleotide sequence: TGCAGCGTCCTCACAGATACGCAGTATTTT. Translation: CSVLTDTQYF.

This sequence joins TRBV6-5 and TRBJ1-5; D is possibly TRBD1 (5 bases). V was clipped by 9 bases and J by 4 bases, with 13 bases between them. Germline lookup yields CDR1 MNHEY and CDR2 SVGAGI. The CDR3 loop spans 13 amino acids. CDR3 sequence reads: CASKRGENQPQHF. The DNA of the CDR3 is TGTGCCAGTAAGAGGGGTGAGAATCAGCCCCAGCATTTT.

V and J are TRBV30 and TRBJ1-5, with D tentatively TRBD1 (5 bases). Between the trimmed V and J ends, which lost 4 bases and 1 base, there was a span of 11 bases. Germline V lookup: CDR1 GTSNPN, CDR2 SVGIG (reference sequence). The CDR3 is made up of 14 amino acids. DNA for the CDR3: TGTGCCTGGAATGGGGCAGCCAGCAATCAGCCCCAGCATTTT. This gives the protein CAWNGAASNQPQHF.

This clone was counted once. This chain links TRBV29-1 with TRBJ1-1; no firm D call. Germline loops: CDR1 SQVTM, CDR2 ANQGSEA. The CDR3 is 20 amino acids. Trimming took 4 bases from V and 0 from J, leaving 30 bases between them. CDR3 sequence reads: CSVGIDGETAIPHVNTEAFF. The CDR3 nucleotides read TGCAGCGTTGGAATCGATGGGGAGACGGCTATACCCCACGTGAACACTGAAGCTTTCTTT.

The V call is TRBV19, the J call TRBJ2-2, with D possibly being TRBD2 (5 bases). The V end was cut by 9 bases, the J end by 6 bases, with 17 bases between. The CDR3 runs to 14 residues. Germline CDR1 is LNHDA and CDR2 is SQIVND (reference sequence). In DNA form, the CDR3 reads TGTGCCAGCACCCCAAGAGGGAAGTCCGGGGAGCTGTTTTTT. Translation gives CASTPRGKSGELFF.

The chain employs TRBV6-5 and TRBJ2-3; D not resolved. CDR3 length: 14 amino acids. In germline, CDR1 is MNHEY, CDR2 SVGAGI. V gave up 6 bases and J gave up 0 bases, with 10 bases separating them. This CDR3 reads CASSGPYSTDTQYF. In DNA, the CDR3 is TGTGCCAGCAGCGGCCCGTATAGCACAGATACGCAGTATTTT.

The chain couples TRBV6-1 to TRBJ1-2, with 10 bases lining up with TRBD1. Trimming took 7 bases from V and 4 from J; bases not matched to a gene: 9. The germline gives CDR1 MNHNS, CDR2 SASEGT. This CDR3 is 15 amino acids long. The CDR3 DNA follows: TGTGCCAGCAACTCGGGACAGGGGTTTCTCTATGGCTACACCTTC. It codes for CASNSGQGFLYGYTF.

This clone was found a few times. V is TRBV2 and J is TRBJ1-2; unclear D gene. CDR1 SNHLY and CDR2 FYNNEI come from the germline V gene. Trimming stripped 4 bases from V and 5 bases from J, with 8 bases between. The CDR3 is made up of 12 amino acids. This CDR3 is CASSGQLYGYTF. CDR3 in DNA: TGTGCCAGCAGTGGCCAGCTTTATGGCTACACCTTC.

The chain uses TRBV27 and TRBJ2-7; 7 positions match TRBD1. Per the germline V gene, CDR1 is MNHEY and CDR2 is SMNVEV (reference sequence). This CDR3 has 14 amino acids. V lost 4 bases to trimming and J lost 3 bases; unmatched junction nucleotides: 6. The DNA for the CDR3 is TGTGCCAGCAGTTCACAGGGGAAGGGCTACGAGCAGTACTTC. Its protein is CASSSQGKGYEQYF.

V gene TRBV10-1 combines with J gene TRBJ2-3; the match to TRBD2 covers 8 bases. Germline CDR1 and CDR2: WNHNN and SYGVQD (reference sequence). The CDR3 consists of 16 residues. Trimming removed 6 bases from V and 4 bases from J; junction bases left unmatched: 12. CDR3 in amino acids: CASRTPGGGRADTQYF. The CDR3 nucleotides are TGCGCCAGCAGGACCCCTGGCGGGGGGCGGGCAGATACGCAGTATTTT.

The CDR3 region is CASSIISRTGSETEAFF. The CDR3 DNA reads TGTGCCAGCTCAATAATTAGTAGGACAGGGTCTGAAACTGAAGCTTTCTTT. The chain carries TRBV18 and TRBJ1-1, with 8 bases fitting TRBD1. Germline CDR1 reads KGHSH; CDR2 reads LQKENI. This CDR3 has 17 amino acids. The V gene end was trimmed by 5 bases and the J gene end by 5 bases; junction bases not matched to a gene: 16.